A selection of T cell receptor beta chains follows, all from one sample in a study of OX40 agonist ivuxolimab in advanced cancers. Libraries were prepared by immunoSEQ multiplex PCR; TCRdb keeps only in-frame clonotypes and omits some of them. Of some 37,000 clones in the sample, about 81% were seen once. The input for sequencing was CD4+ or CD8+ T cells sorted from blood, taken in a trial of the OX40 agonist ivuxolimab. The receptor set was obtained from an adult with an advanced solid tumor such as melanoma, head and neck, liver or kidney cancer. Each CDR3 is given with its conserved first and last residue. The D gene is left open where the match is weak. The size field is filled for only some rows; it gives once, few, many or a size class.

clone_size d_call j_call v_call cdr3_nt cdr3_aa
- - TRBJ2-4 TRBV7-6 TGTGCCAGCAGTTTGGCGGGTGGCGGAAACATTCAGTACTTC CASSLAGGGNIQYF
- - TRBJ1-3 TRBV9 TGTGCCAGCAGCGTGGGGGTCTCTGGAAACACCATATATTTT CASSVGVSGNTIYF
- TRBD2 TRBJ2-7 TRBV4-2 TGTGCCAGCAGCCAGTTTCGGACTAGCGGGATCTCCTACGAGCAGTACTTC CASSQFRTSGISYEQYF
few - TRBJ2-7 TRBV7-9 TGTGCCAGCAGCTTAGTGGCTAGTACTTACGAGCAGTACTTC CASSLVASTYEQYF
once - TRBJ2-2 TRBV29-1 TGCAGCGTTGGTTACACCGGGGAGCTGTTTTTT CSVGYTGELFF
- - TRBJ1-4 TRBV18 TGTGCCAGCTCACCAGGTGCCGGGCGGGAAAAACTGTTTTTT CASSPGAGREKLFF
once - TRBJ1-3 TRBV11-2 TGTGCCAGCAGCTTAGCGGGAGGCCCGCGCTCTGGAAACACCATATATTTT CASSLAGGPRSGNTIYF
- - TRBJ2-2 TRBV6-4 TGTGCCAGCAGCCAGGCGGCAGGGTTACGGGAGCTGTTTTTT CASSQAAGLRELFF
- TRBD2 TRBJ2-3 TRBV5-1 TGCGCCAGCAGCTTAGCCAGCGGGAGCATTGTAGATACGCAGTATTTT CASSLASGSIVDTQYF
- - TRBJ2-5 TRBV30 TGTGCCTGGAGTGTAGGAGGCGCTACCCAGTACTTC CAWSVGGATQYF
- TRBD2 TRBJ2-7 TRBV7-2 TGTGCCAGCAGCCAAAGACTAGCGGGGGCGAGCGAGCAGTACTTC CASSQRLAGASEQYF
- - TRBJ1-1 TRBV19 TGTGCCAGTAGTGCGGACGGTCACACTGAAGCTTTCTTT CASSADGHTEAFF
- - TRBJ2-2 TRBV11-2 TGTGCCAGCAGCTTAGATCGAATCGGGGGGAACACCGGGGAGCTGTTTTTT CASSLDRIGGNTGELFF
medium-sized - TRBJ2-7 TRBV28 TGTGCCAGCAGTCCAATGCCTCCAGATACCAACGGTGGATACTTC CASSPMPPDTNGGYF
few - TRBJ1-1 TRBV5-1 TGCGCCAGCAGCTACGGACAGAGTGAAGCTTTCTTT CASSYGQSEAFF
- TRBD1 TRBJ1-2 TRBV7-8 TGTGCCAGCAGCTCTCCCCGCGGGACAGGGTTCTATGGCTACACCTTC CASSSPRGTGFYGYTF
- - TRBJ1-2 TRBV27 TGTGCCAGCAGTTTATCGACGGCCTATGGCTACACCTTC CASSLSTAYGYTF
- TRBD1 TRBJ2-1 TRBV5-1 TGCGCCAGCAGCCTACCCGGGACAGCATCCAATGAGCAGTTCTTC CASSLPGTASNEQFF
- TRBD1 TRBJ2-6 TRBV11-2 TGTGCCAGCATTCTACAGGGGGCGGCTGGGGCCAACGTCCTGACTTTC CASILQGAAGANVLTF
- TRBD2 TRBJ2-5 TRBV2 TGTGCCAGCAGTGATTTGGCGGGGGGGGCAGAGACCCAGTACTTC CASSDLAGGAETQYF
- - TRBJ1-3 TRBV28 TGTGCCAGCAGTTTAATGGGGTCCCCTGGAAACACCATATATTTT CASSLMGSPGNTIYF
- - TRBJ2-3 TRBV5-5 TGTGCCAGCACCGAGGGGGTATTTGGCACAGATACGCAGTATTTT CASTEGVFGTDTQYF
- - TRBJ2-7 TRBV7-2 TGTGCCAGCAGCTTAGTACGGGACTCCTACGAGCAGTACTTC CASSLVRDSYEQYF
- - TRBJ1-6 TRBV7-2 TGTGCCAGCAGCTTGGTGGGCAATTCACCCCTCCACTTT CASSLVGNSPLHF
- - TRBJ2-7 TRBV28 TGTGCCAGCAGCCCAGGCGGCAGACAATACGAGCAGTACTTC CASSPGGRQYEQYF
few - TRBJ2-5 TRBV21-1 TGTGCCAGCAGCAAAGTTGGGGGTCGCGCATGGGAGACCCAGTACTTC CASSKVGGRAWETQYF
- - TRBJ2-5 TRBV5-6 TGTGCCAGCAGCTTGGGTGTAGGGGGGAAGACCCAGTACTTC CASSLGVGGKTQYF
- TRBD1 TRBJ1-3 TRBV7-9 TGTGCCAGCAGCTTAGCTGCAGGGGGCTCTGGAAACACCATATATTTT CASSLAAGGSGNTIYF
- TRBD2 TRBJ2-1 TRBV6-1 TGTGCCAGCAGTGAATACGGGCTAGCGGGAGACTACAATGAGCAGTTCTTC CASSEYGLAGDYNEQFF
- - TRBJ2-4 TRBV10-2 TGCGCCAGCAGTGAGTCCGGAGGGCGAAGGTACATTCAGTACTTC CASSESGGRRYIQYF